A single T cell receptor (beta chain) is shown here with its context. Its antigen is currently unknown. This sample is drawn from a study of OX40 agonist ivuxolimab in advanced cancers. Points from the study as a whole: Patients who responded partially at 0.1-3.0 mg/kg showed clonal expansion ranking among the lowest.

TCRdb's table, derived via immunoSEQ multiplex PCR, lists solely in-frame clones and lacks some. The table includes some 77,000 clones, about 90% detected once. This TCR was recovered from an adult with an advanced solid tumor such as melanoma, head and neck, liver or kidney cancer. Sequenced material: CD4+ or CD8+ T cells sorted from blood, taken in a trial of the OX40 agonist ivuxolimab.

The CDR3 nucleotides read TGCGCCAGCAGCCAGGGACCGGGGCCACCCTACGAGCAGTACTTC. The encoded protein is CASSQGPGPPYEQYF. The chain couples TRBV4-1 to TRBJ2-7; D possibly matches TRBD1 or TRBD2 (5 bases each). Deletions cut 3 bases from V and 2 bases from J, with 14 bases between. Per germline, CDR1 MGHRA and CDR2 YSYEKL. The CDR3 extends over 15 amino acids.